These T cell receptor beta chains were read from a single sample in a study of T cells in Graves' hyperthyroidism and ophthalmopathy. In TCRdb, the multiplex PCR reads were re-called with MiXCR into one record per CDR3 protein. The data hold about 680,000 distinct CDR3 sequences, with approximately 36% observed a single time. The sequenced sample consisted of blood. The receptors stem from a woman between 40 and 50 years old with Graves' hyperthyroidism. The CDR3 runs from the conserved cysteine through the conserved F or W. Each record gives: J gene, D gene, clone size, V gene, CDR3 DNA, CDR3 protein. A D gene is named only where the DNA matches it firmly. Clone size, where shown, is once, few, many, or a class for clones that have expanded.

>TRBJ1-4|-|-|TRBV7-2
TGTGCCAGCACCCAAGACATAGGGAGGCGTGAAAAACTGTTTTTT
CASTQDIGRREKLFF
>TRBJ1-3|TRBD1|-|TRBV7-9
TGTGCCAGCAGCTTCGACAGGGCCCTAAACACCATATATTTT
CASSFDRALNTIYF
>TRBJ1-5|-|many|TRBV5-5
TGTGCCAGCAGCTTGTCGGGGTCTCTTAGTCAGCCCCAGCATTTT
CASSLSGSLSQPQHF
>TRBJ1-5|-|-|TRBV6-5
TGTGCCAGCAGCTCCCTTTCCAGTGTCCGTCAGCCCCAGCATTTT
CASSSLSSVRQPQHF
>TRBJ1-1|-|many|TRBV7-9
TGTGCCAGCAGCTTTTGGACAGCCACTGAAGCTTTCTTT
CASSFWTATEAFF
>TRBJ1-6|-|-|TRBV6-5
TGTGCCAGCAGTTCCCGGACACAGGGTGGTTCACCCCTCCACTTT
CASSSRTQGGSPLHF
>TRBJ1-1|TRBD1|-|TRBV30
TGTGCCTGGAGTAAAGCAGGGGGTTTGAACACTGAAGCTTTCTTT
CAWSKAGGLNTEAFF
>TRBJ2-7|TRBD2|-|TRBV20-1
TGCAGTGCTAGTTACGGGGGGACCTACGAGCAGTACTTC
CSASYGGTYEQYF
>TRBJ1-4|TRBD1|few|TRBV5-1
TGCGCCAGCAGCTTGGGGACAGGGGATCTTGAAAAACTGTTTTTT
CASSLGTGDLEKLFF
>TRBJ2-7|TRBD2|many|TRBV11-2
TGTGCCAGCAACATAGCGGGAGGGCCTTACGAGCAGTACTTC
CASNIAGGPYEQYF
>TRBJ1-5|-|few|TRBV7-9
TGTGCCAGCAGCTTACAGGGGAGGCATCAGCCCCAGCATTTT
CASSLQGRHQPQHF
>TRBJ1-3|-|-|TRBV11-1
TGTGCCAGCAGCTTATGGTCGGAATCTGGAAACACCATATATTTT
CASSLWSESGNTIYF
>TRBJ2-1|TRBD1|-|TRBV7-9
TGTGCCAGCAGCTTAGGCCAGGGGGCCTACAATGAGCAGTTCTTC
CASSLGQGAYNEQFF
>TRBJ2-2|TRBD1|few|TRBV7-2
TGTGCCAGCAGCTACAGGGGGCGGAACACCGGGGAGCTGTTTTTT
CASSYRGRNTGELFF
>TRBJ2-6|TRBD1|many|TRBV7-8
TGTGCCAGCAGCGCTAGACAGGGAGTCGGAGGGGCCAACGTCCTGACTTTC
CASSARQGVGGANVLTF
>TRBJ1-5|-|-|TRBV2
TGTGCCAGCAGGAAGGGGGGCGGCAATCAGCCCCAGCATTTT
CASRKGGGNQPQHF
>TRBJ1-1|-|many|TRBV6-6
TGTGCCAGCAGTGTACAGGCGAACACTGAAGCTTTCTTT
CASSVQANTEAFF
>TRBJ1-2|TRBD1|few|TRBV4-3
TGCGCCAGCAGCCAAGGAGAAGGGACAGCTTCTAACTATGGCTACACCTTC
CASSQGEGTASNYGYTF
>TRBJ2-7|TRBD2|few|TRBV29-1
TGCAGCGCTCTAACTACTAGCGGGAGTCATCTGTACGAGCAGTACTTC
CSALTTSGSHLYEQYF
>TRBJ2-7|-|many|TRBV29-1
TGCAGCGTTGAAGAGAACGGCGACTCCTACGAGCAGTACTTC
CSVEENGDSYEQYF
>TRBJ2-7|TRBD2|-|TRBV5-4
TGTGCCAGCAGCTTGGATCAGCGGGACTACGAGCAGTACTTC
CASSLDQRDYEQYF
>TRBJ2-7|-|-|TRBV7-3
TGTGCCAGCAGCCCTCCCGGGGATGATGAGCAGTACTTC
CASSPPGDDEQYF
>TRBJ1-5|-|-|TRBV11-3
TGTGCCAGCAGCGGGGGGGCATCCTACGAGCATTTT
CASSGGASYEHF
>TRBJ2-3|-|-|TRBV2
TGTGCCAGCAGTGCCGGGGGGCGGGGATACACAGATACGCAGTATTTT
CASSAGGRGYTDTQYF
>TRBJ1-2|TRBD1|-|TRBV12-3/TRBV12-4
TGTGCCAGCAGTTTGGTCAGACAGGGGGGTAACTATGGCTACACCTTC
CASSLVRQGGNYGYTF
>TRBJ2-7|TRBD1|-|TRBV20-1
TGCAGTGCCCCATTTCAGGGGGTCAGCTCCTACGAGCAGTACTTC
CSAPFQGVSSYEQYF
>TRBJ2-7|-|few|TRBV12-3/TRBV12-4
TGTGCCAGCAGACCAGGGGTCGGCTACGAGCAGTACTTC
CASRPGVGYEQYF
>TRBJ1-5|TRBD1|many|TRBV19
TGTGCCAGTACCATCCAGGGGGCTGGCAATCAGCCCCAGCATTTT
CASTIQGAGNQPQHF
>TRBJ2-5|-|-|TRBV12-3/TRBV12-4
TGTGCCAGCAGTTTCCATGAAGGTATAGGAGGTCACTTC
CASSFHEGIGGHF
>TRBJ1-2|TRBD1|-|TRBV9
TGTGCCAGCAGCGTAGGTCCGGGACAGGGTTATGGCTACACCTTC
CASSVGPGQGYGYTF
>TRBJ1-3|-|few|TRBV6-1
TGTGCCAGCAGTTACTCGTTTGAAGGGGGAAACACCATATATTTT
CASSYSFEGGNTIYF
>TRBJ1-5|-|-|TRBV27
TGTGCCAGCAGGGAGACAGACCTTATCGAGATGCCCCAGCATTTT
CASRETDLIEMPQHF
>TRBJ1-6|-|-|TRBV27
TGTGCCAGCACCTGGACAGTTAATTCACCCCTCCACTTT
CASTWTVNSPLHF
>TRBJ1-1|-|-|TRBV7-2
TGTGCCAGCAGCTCACCACAGGGAGGGGGTACTGAAGCTTTCTTT
CASSSPQGGGTEAFF
>TRBJ1-2|TRBD1|-|TRBV15
TGTGCCACCAGCAGGGACGGACAGGGCGGCTACACCTTC
CATSRDGQGGYTF
>TRBJ2-2|-|many|TRBV5-1
TGTGCCAGCAGTTTACAAAATACCGGGGAGCTGTTTTTT
CASSLQNTGELFF
>TRBJ2-1|-|-|TRBV7-9
TGTGCCAGCAGCTTAGGCACTGAGCAGTTCTTC
CASSLGTEQFF
>TRBJ1-2|-|few|TRBV4-3
TGCGCCAGCAGCCAAGAACGGGACTATGGCTACACCTTC
CASSQERDYGYTF
>TRBJ2-5|TRBD1|-|TRBV19
TGTGCCAGTAGTATAGGCGGACAGGGACGATCGGAGACCCAGTACTTC
CASSIGGQGRSETQYF
>TRBJ1-2|-|-|TRBV20-1
TGCAGGGGAGAGGGGGACTCACGGGGCTACACCTTC
CRGEGDSRGYTF
>TRBJ1-5|-|many|TRBV19
TGTGCCAGTAGTACCACATTGGAGCCCCAGCATTTT
CASSTTLEPQHF
>TRBJ1-3|TRBD1|-|TRBV7-2
TGTGCCAGCAGCTTGGGGACAGTAAACACCATATATTTT
CASSLGTVNTIYF
>TRBJ1-6|-|-|TRBV2
TGTGCCAGCAGTCGACAGTCGTATAATTCACCCCTCCACTTT
CASSRQSYNSPLHF
>TRBJ1-2|-|-|TRBV10-3
TGTGCCATCAGTGAGTCGTCGGGGGGCGGCTATGGCTACACCTTC
CAISESSGGGYGYTF